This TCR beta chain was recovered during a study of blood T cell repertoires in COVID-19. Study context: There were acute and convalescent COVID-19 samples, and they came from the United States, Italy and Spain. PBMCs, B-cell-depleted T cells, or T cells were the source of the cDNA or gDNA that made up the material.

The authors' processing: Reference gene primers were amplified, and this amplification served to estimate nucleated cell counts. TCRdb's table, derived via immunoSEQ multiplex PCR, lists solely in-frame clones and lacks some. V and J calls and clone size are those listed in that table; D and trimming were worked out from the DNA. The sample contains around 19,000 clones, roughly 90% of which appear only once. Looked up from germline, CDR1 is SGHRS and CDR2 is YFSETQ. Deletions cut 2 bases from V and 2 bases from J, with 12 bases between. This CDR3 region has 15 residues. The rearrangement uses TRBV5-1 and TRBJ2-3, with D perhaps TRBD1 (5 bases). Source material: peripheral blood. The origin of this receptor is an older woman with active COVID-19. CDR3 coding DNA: TGCGCCAGCAGCTTCAGGGAACCCCACACAGATACGCAGTATTTT. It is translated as CASSFREPHTDTQYF.